This TCR beta chain was documented in a study of T cell changes during pregnancy in multiple sclerosis. The CDR3 extends over 15 amino acids. V lost 1 base to trimming and J lost 5 bases; unmatched junction nucleotides: 6. The germline V gene encodes CDR1 LNHNV and CDR2 YYDKDF (reference sequence). Here immunoSEQ multiplex PCR was the method, and the copy in TCRdb shows in-frame clones only, minus some. The sample includes around 65,000 clones, around 91% of them seen just once. The chain couples TRBV15 to TRBJ1-2; TRBD1 aligns across 8 bases. This receptor was taken from a female donor in good health, enrolled as a control in a pregnancy study. The sample was peripheral blood, taken in the third trimester of pregnancy. The CDR3 coding sequence is TGTGCCACCAGCAGAGTTGTTACAGGGGGGTATGGCTACACCTTC. Its translation is CATSRVVTGGYGYTF.